These 2 T cell receptor beta chains were all obtained from the same sample, sequenced in a study of early T cells in non-severe SARS-CoV-2 infection. TCRdb reprocessed the 5' RACE reads via MiXCR and lists one record per CDR3 protein. Among some 57,000 distinct CDR3 sequences listed, approximately 5.6% were seen once. The specimen was whole blood. The source is an adult who was a healthcare worker with PCR-confirmed SARS-CoV-2 infection or an uninfected control (not recorded which).

This clonotype has ten or more counts. The chain employs TRBV7-2 and TRBJ2-5; 7 bases are a match to TRBD1. J gave up 2 bases and V 5 bases, and 2 bases lay outside the gene matches. Germline V gives CDR1 SGHTA, CDR2 FQGNSA. CDR3 length equals 13 residues. The CDR3 spells CASSQTGQETQYF. In DNA, the CDR3 is TGTGCCAGCAGCCAGACAGGGCAAGAGACCCAGTACTTC.

This clonotype was picked up a small number of times. The V call is TRBV18, the J call TRBJ2-2; 7 bases map to TRBD1. The CDR3 is 15 residues long. V shed 2 bases and J 2 bases; nucleotides not matched to a gene: 2. Germline CDR1 and CDR2: KGHSH and LQKENI. In DNA form, the CDR3 reads TGTGCCAGCTCACCAGGGACAGCAAACACCGGGGAGCTGTTTTTT. Translating gives CASSPGTANTGELFF.